A selection of T cell receptor beta chains follows, all from one sample in a study of blood T cell repertoires in COVID-19. Assay: immunoSEQ multiplex PCR; the TCRdb copy retains only in-frame clones and omits some. Among approximately 56,000 clones, roughly 86% were seen once, and the ten largest hold 9%. Sequencing was done on a sample of peripheral blood. These receptors all come from a man at least 80 years old with active or convalescent COVID-19. CDR3s include the opening cysteine and the closing phenylalanine or tryptophan. Fields, in order: clone size, V gene, CDR3 length, D gene, J gene, CDR3 DNA, CDR3 protein. A D gene is named only where the DNA matches it firmly. Clone size is shown for a subset of rows, as once, few, many or a class of expanded clone.

size: once; V: TRBV6-2/TRBV6-3; length: 14; D: TRBD2; J: TRBJ2-3; DNA: TGTGCCAGCAGTTGGACTAGCGGTGCAGATACGCAGTATTTT; CDR3: CASSWTSGADTQYF
size: NA; V: TRBV2; length: 13; D: NA; J: TRBJ1-2; DNA: TGTGCCAGCGGAGAACGAGCCGAAGGAGTCTACACCTTC; CDR3: CASGERAEGVYTF
size: few; V: TRBV9; length: 14; D: NA; J: TRBJ1-2; DNA: TGTGCCAGCAGCGTAGATAACAGAGACTATGGCTACACCTTC; CDR3: CASSVDNRDYGYTF
size: NA; V: TRBV5-1; length: 16; D: NA; J: TRBJ1-5; DNA: TGCGCCAGCAGCTTGGATGGGGGGAATAGCAATCAGCCCCAGCATTTT; CDR3: CASSLDGGNSNQPQHF
size: NA; V: TRBV7-2; length: 15; D: NA; J: TRBJ1-3; DNA: TGTGCCAGCAGCTTGTTCGGGACAACTGGAAACACCATATATTTT; CDR3: CASSLFGTTGNTIYF
size: NA; V: TRBV7-9; length: 13; D: NA; J: TRBJ2-1; DNA: TGTGCCAGCAGCCAACAGGGTTCGGATGAGCAGTTCTTC; CDR3: CASSQQGSDEQFF
size: once; V: TRBV28; length: 15; D: TRBD1; J: TRBJ1-6; DNA: TGTGCCAGCAGTGCACCGGGACAGGGATATTCACCCCTCCACTTT; CDR3: CASSAPGQGYSPLHF
size: NA; V: TRBV27; length: 14; D: NA; J: TRBJ1-4; DNA: TGTGCCAGCAGTCATAATAACAGAGGGGAAAAACTGTTTTTT; CDR3: CASSHNNRGEKLFF
size: few; V: TRBV12-3/TRBV12-4; length: 13; D: NA; J: TRBJ2-5; DNA: TGTGCCAGCAGTCCTGGTCAGACGGGGACCCAGTACTTC; CDR3: CASSPGQTGTQYF
size: once; V: TRBV5-1; length: 14; D: TRBD1; J: TRBJ1-4; DNA: TGCGCCAGCAGCCCGGGACAGGGTAACGAAAAACTGTTTTTT; CDR3: CASSPGQGNEKLFF
size: NA; V: TRBV2; length: 17; D: NA; J: TRBJ2-1; DNA: TGTGCCAGCAGTGATTTCGGCGGCGGGGTCTCCTACAATGAGCAGTTCTTC; CDR3: CASSDFGGGVSYNEQFF